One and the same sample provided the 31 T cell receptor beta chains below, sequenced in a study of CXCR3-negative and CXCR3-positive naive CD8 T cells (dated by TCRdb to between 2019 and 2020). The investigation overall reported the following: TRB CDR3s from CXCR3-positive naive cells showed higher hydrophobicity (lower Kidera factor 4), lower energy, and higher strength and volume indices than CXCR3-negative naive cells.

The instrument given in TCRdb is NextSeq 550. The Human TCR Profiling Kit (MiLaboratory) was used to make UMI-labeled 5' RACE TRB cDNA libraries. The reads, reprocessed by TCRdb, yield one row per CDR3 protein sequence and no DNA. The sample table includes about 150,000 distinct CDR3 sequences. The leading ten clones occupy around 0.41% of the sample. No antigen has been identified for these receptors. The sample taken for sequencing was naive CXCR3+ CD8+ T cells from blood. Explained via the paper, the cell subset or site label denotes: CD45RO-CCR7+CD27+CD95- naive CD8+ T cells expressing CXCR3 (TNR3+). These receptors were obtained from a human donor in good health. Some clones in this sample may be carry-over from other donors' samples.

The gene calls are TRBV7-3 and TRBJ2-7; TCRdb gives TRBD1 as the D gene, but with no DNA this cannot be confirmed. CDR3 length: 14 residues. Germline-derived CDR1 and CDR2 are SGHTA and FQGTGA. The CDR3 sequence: CATSRGHGQDEQYF. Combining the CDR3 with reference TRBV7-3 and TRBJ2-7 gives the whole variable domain GAGVSQTPSNKVTEKGKYVELRCDPISGHTALYWYRQSLGQGPEFLIYFQGTGAADDSGLPNDRFFAVRPEGSVSTLKIQRTERGDSAVYLCATSRGHGQDEQYFGPGTRLTVT.

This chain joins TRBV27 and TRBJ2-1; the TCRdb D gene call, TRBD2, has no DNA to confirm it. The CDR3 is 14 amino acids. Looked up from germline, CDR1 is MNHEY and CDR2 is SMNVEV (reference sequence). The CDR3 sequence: CASMVGGGASEQFF.

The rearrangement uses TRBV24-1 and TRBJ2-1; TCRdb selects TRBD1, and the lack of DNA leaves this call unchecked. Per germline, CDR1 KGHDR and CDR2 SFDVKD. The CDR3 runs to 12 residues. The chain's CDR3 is CATRADRGGQFF.

This CDR3 reads CASSLRGIDEQFF. This rearrangement joins TRBV7-9 to TRBJ2-1; TCRdb's assignment of TRBD2 cannot be checked, as there is no DNA. The CDR3 runs 13 residues. Germline lookup yields CDR1 SEHNR and CDR2 FQNEAQ (reference sequence).

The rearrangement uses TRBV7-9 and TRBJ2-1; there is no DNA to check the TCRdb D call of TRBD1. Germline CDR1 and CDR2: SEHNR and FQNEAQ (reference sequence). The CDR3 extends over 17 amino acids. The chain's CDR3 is CASSPRRQGASVVEQFF.

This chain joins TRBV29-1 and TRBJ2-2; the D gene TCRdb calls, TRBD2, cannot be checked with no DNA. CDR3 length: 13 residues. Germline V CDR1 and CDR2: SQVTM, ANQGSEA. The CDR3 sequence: CSVEPSNTGELFF.

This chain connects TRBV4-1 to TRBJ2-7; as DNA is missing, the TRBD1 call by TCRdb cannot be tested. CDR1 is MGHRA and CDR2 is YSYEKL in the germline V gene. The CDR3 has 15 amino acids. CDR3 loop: CASSQKTGGFYEQYF.

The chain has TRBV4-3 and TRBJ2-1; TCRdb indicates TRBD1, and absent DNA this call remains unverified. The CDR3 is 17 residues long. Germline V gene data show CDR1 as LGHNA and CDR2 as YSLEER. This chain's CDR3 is CASSQDRGGLSYNEQFF.

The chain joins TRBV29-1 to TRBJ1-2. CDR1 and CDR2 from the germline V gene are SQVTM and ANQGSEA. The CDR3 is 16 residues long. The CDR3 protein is CSVEDGGTLTNYGYTF. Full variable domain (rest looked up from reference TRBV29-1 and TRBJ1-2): SAVISQKPSRDICQRGTSLTIQCQVDSQVTMMFWYRQQPGQSLTLIATANQGSEATYESGFVIDKFPISRPNLTFSTLTVSNMSPEDSSIYLCSVEDGGTLTNYGYTFGSGTRLTVV.

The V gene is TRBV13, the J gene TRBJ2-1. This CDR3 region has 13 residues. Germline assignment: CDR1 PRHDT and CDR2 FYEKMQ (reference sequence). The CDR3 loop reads CASHPTRYNEQFF.

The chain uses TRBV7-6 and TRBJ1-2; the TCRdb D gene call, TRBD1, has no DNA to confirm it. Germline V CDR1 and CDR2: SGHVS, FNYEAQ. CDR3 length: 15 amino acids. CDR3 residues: CASSLSPRSNYGYTF. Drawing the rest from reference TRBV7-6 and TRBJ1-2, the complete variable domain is GAGVSQSPRYKVTKRGQDVALRCDPISGHVSLYWYRQALGQGPEFLTYFNYEAQQDKSGLPNDRFSAERPEGSISTLTIQRTEQRDSAMYRCASSLSPRSNYGYTFGSGTRLTVV.

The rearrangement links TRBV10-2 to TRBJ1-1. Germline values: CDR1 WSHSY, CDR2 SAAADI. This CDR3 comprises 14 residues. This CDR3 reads CASSESTFYTEAFF.

Here the CDR3 reads CASSQGLAGGGGELFF. The chain couples TRBV3-1 to TRBJ2-2; no DNA is available, so the TRBD2 call from TCRdb remains unchecked. The CDR3 loop spans 16 amino acids. Germline V gene lookup returns CDR1 LGHDT and CDR2 YNNKEL (reference sequence).

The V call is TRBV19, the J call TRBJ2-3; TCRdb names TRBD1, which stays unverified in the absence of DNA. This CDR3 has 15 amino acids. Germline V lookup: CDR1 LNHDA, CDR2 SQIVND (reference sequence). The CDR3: CASSMEGDPTDTQYF.

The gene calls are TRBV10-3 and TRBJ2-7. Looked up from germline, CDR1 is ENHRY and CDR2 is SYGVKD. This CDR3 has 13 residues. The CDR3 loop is CAISETSSYEQYF.

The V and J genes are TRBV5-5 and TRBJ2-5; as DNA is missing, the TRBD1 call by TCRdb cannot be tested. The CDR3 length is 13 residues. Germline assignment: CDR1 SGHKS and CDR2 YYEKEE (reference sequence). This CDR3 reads CASSLDRGETQYF.

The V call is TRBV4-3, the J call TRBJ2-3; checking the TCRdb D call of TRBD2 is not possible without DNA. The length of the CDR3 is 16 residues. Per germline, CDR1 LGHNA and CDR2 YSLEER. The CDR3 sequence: CASSQGAGVSTDTQYF.

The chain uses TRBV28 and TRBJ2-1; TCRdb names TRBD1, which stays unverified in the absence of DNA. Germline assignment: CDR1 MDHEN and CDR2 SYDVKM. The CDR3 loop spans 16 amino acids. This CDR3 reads CASSFGWTGGYNEQFF.

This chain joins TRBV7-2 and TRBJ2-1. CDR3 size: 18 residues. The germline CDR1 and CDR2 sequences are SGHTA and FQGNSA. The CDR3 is CASSRPLNITSSYNEQFF. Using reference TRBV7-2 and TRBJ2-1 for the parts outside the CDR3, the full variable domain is GAGVSQSPSNKVTEKGKDVELRCDPISGHTALYWYRQSLGQGLEFLIYFQGNSAPDKSGLPSDRFSAERTGGSVSTLTIQRTQQEDSAVYLCASSRPLNITSSYNEQFFGPGTRLTVL.

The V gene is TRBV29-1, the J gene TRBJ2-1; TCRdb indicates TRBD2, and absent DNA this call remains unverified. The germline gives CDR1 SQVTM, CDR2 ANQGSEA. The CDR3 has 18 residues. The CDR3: CSSGTSGRALLHYNEQFF.

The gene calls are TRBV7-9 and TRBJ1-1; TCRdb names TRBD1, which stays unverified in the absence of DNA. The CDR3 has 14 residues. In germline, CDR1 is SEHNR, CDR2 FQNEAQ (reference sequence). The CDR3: CASRDGTLNTEAFF.

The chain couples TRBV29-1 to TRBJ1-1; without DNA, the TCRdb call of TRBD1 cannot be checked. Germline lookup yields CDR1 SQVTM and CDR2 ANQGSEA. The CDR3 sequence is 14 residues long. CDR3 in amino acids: CSVEDGDRGRQAFF.

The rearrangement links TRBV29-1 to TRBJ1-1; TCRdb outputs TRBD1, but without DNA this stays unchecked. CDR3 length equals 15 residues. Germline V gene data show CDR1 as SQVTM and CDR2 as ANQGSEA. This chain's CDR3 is CSVAETGQPNTEAFF.

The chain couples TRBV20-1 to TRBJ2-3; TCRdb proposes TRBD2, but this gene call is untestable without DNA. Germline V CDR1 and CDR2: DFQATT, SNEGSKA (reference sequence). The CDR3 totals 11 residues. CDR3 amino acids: CSARGGDTQYF.

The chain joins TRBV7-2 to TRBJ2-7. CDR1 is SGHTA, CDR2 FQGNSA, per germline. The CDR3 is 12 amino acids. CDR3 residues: CAIENSFYEQYF.

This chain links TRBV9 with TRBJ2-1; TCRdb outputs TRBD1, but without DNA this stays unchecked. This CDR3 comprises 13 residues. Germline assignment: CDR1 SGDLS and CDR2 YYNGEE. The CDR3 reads CASKGDGYNGQFF.

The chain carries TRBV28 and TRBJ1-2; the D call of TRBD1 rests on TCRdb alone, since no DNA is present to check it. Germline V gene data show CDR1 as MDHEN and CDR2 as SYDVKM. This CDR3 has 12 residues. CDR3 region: CASSWTGYGYTF.

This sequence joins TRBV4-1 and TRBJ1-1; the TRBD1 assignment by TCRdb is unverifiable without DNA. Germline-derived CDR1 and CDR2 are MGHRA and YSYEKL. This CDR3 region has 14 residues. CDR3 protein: CASRLRTGWDEAFF.

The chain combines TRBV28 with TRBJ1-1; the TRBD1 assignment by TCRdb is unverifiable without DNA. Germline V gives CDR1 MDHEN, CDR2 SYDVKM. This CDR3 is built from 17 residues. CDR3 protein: CASSLLGRDTLDTEAFF.

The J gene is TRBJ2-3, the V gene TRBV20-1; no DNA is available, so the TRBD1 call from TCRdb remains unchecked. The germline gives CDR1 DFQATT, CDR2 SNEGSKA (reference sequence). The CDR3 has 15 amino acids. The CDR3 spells CSARDMTVSTDTQYF.

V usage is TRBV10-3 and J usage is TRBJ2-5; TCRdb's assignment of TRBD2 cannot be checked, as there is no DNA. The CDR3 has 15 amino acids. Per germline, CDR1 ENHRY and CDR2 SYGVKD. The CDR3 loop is CAISDEGAHQETQYF.